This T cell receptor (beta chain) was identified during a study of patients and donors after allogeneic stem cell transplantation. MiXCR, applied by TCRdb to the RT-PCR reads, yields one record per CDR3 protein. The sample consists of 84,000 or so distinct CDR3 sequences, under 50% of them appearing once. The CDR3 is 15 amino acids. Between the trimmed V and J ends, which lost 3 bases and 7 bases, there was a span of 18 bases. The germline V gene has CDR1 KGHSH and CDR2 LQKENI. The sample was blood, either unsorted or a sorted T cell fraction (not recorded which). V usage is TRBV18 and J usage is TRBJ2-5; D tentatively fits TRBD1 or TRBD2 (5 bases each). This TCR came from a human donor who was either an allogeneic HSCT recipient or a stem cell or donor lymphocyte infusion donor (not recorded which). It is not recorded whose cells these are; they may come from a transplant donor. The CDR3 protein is CASSPREGTKGTQYF. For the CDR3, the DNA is TGTGCCAGCTCACCGAGGGAAGGGACCAAAGGGACCCAGTACTTC. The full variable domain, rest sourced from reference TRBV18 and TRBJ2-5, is NAGVMQNPRHLVRRRGQEARLRCSPMKGHSHVYWYRQLPEEGLKFMVYLQKENIIDESGMPKERFSAEFPKEGPSILRIQQVVRGDSAAYFCASSPREGTKGTQYFGPGTRLLVL.